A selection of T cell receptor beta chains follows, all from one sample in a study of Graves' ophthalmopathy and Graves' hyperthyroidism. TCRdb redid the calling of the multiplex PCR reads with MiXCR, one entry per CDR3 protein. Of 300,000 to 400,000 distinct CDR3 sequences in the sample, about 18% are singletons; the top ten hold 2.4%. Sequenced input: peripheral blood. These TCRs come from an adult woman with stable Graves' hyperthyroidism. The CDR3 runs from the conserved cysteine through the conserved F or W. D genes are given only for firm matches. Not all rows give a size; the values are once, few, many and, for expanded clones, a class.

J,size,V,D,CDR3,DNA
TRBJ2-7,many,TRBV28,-,CASRTGRGNEQYF,TGTGCCAGCAGAACGGGACGGGGCAACGAGCAGTACTTC
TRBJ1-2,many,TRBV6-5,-,CASSYSSAGTLDYGYTF,TGTGCCAGCAGTTACTCGTCGGCCGGCACCTTAGACTATGGCTACACCTTC
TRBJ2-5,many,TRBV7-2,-,CASSLGNTGMETQYF,TGTGCCAGCAGCCTAGGAAATACCGGGATGGAGACCCAGTACTTC
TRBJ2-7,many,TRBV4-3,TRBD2,CASSQGSSGRYEQYF,TGCGCCAGCAGCCAAGGGTCGAGCGGGAGATACGAGCAGTACTTC
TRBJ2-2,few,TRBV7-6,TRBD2,CASSFLAGAGELFF,TGTGCCAGCAGCTTTTTGGCGGGAGCCGGGGAGCTGTTTTTT
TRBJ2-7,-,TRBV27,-,CAGSFSRGYEQYF,TGTGCCGGCAGTTTCTCCAGGGGCTACGAGCAGTACTTC
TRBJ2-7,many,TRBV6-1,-,CASSEGGSPGEQYF,TGTGCCAGCAGTGAAGGGGGGAGCCCGGGCGAGCAGTACTTC
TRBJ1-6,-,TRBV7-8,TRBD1,CASSLALDRGGSPLHF,TGTGCCAGCAGCTTAGCGCTGGACAGGGGCGGTTCACCCCTCCACTTT
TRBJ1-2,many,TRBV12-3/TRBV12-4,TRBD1,CASSLRRGPIYGYTF,TGTGCCAGCAGTTTGCGGAGGGGGCCTATCTATGGCTACACCTTC
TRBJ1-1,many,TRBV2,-,CARDSAGMNTEAFF,TGTGCCAGGGACTCGGCAGGCATGAATACTGAAGCTTTCTTT
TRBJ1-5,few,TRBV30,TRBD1,CAWSTVTGSQPQHF,TGTGCCTGGAGTACCGTGACAGGGAGCCAGCCCCAGCATTTT
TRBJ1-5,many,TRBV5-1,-,CASSLTRLYSNQPQHF,TGCGCCAGCAGCCTCACTAGACTGTATAGCAATCAGCCCCAGCATTTT
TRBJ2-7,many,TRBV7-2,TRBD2,CASSLAVFPYEQYF,TGTGCCAGCAGTCTAGCGGTCTTCCCCTACGAGCAGTACTTC
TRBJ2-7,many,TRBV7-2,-,CASRPTALYEQYF,TGTGCCAGCAGACCCACTGCCCTATACGAGCAGTACTTC
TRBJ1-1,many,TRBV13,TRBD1,CASSLEADRVLTEAFF,TGTGCCAGCAGCTTAGAAGCGGACAGGGTGCTCACTGAAGCTTTCTTT
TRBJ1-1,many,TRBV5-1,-,CASSLEGLAFF,TGCGCCAGCAGCTTGGAAGGGTTGGCTTTCTTT
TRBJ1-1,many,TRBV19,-,CASSISKGILNTEAFF,TGTGCCAGTAGTATCAGCAAGGGAATTTTGAACACTGAAGCTTTCTTT
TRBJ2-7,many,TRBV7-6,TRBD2,CASSPGGGWAGDEQYF,TGTGCCAGCAGCCCCGGTGGAGGGTGGGCGGGAGACGAGCAGTACTTC
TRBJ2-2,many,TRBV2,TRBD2,CASCRWREAGELFF,TGTGCCAGCTGTCGTTGGCGGGAGGCCGGGGAGCTGTTTTTT
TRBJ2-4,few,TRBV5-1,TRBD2,CASTFLAGGPKNIQYF,TGCGCCAGCACCTTTCTAGCGGGAGGGCCCAAAAACATTCAGTACTTC
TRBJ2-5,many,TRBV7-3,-,CATARSGVETQYF,TGTGCCACAGCGAGGTCAGGGGTAGAGACCCAGTACTTC
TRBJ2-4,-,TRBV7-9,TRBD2,CASSTTSGLIENIQYF,TGTGCCAGCAGCACGACTAGCGGGCTTATAGAAAACATTCAGTACTTC
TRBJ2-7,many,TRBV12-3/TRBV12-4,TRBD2,CASSLIASGYEQYF,TGTGCCAGCAGTTTAATTGCTAGCGGCTACGAGCAGTACTTC